Each of the 18 T cell receptor beta chains below was sequenced from the same sample in a study of blood T cell repertoires in COVID-19. Here immunoSEQ multiplex PCR was the method, and the copy in TCRdb shows in-frame clones only, minus some. The sample contains approximately 110,000 clones, approximately 78% of which appear only once. The sequenced sample consisted of peripheral blood. Receptors originate from a man in his sixties or seventies with acute or convalescent COVID-19.

The genes are TRBV7-9 and TRBJ2-5, with D possibly TRBD2 on 6 matching bases. The CDR3 is 12 residues long. The germline V gene encodes CDR1 SEHNR and CDR2 FQNEAQ (reference sequence). V lost 4 bases and J lost 7, with 10 bases in between. The CDR3 protein is CASSSVGGTQYF. The CDR3 DNA follows: TGTGCCAGCAGCTCCGTCGGGGGGACCCAGTACTTC.

The chain uses TRBV5-1 and TRBJ1-4; 8 positions match TRBD1. CDR3 length: 17 amino acids. V lost 0 bases to trimming and J lost 4 bases; unmatched junction nucleotides: 8. The germline V gene encodes CDR1 SGHRS and CDR2 YFSETQ. CDR3 loop: CASSLGTGNLDNEKLFF. CDR3 nucleotide sequence: TGCGCCAGCAGCTTGGGGACAGGGAATTTGGATAATGAAAAACTGTTTTTT. The whole variable domain, filled in from reference TRBV5-1 and TRBJ1-4, reads KAGVTQTPRYLIKTRGQQVTLSCSPISGHRSVSWYQQTPGQGLQFLFEYFSETQRNKGNFPGRFSGRQFSNSRSEMNVSTLELGDSALYLCASSLGTGNLDNEKLFFGSGTQLSVL.

The V call is TRBV2, the J call TRBJ2-7; the D is unclear. The V gene's germline CDR1 is SNHLY and CDR2 FYNNEI. Trimming cost V 5 bases and J 2 bases, with 4 bases left between them. The CDR3 extends over 11 amino acids. The CDR3, as DNA: TGTGCCAGCAGTACTGCCTACGAGCAGTACTTC. As protein: CASSTAYEQYF.

The DNA for the CDR3 is TGTGCCAGCAGCAGACAGAGTCGCACAGATACGCAGTATTTT. Protein: CASSRQSRTDTQYF. The V call is TRBV28, the J call TRBJ2-3; weak D call: TRBD1 (5 bases). The CDR3 runs to 14 residues. CDR1 is MDHEN, CDR2 SYDVKM, per germline. Trimming left V 6 bases short and J 1 base short, with 11 bases between.

Turning to this clone: The junction does not match germline at one end; this may be a read error. CDR3 protein: CARSLAGGQGANTQYF. The CDR3 DNA sequence: TGCGCCCGCAGCTTGGCGGGGGGACAGGGGGCAAATACGCAGTATTTT. The chain is built from TRBV5-1 and TRBJ2-3, with TRBD1 identical over 12 bases. The CDR3 spans 16 residues. CDR1 is SGHRS and CDR2 is YFSETQ in the germline V gene.

This clone turned up a few times. V and J are TRBV28 and TRBJ1-2; perhaps TRBD1 as D (6 bases). Germline loops: CDR1 MDHEN, CDR2 SYDVKM. The CDR3 runs to 12 residues. With 8 bases removed from V and 5 bases from J, the gap between germline ends came to 12 bases. CDR3 nucleotide sequence: TGTGCCAGCTCCTCAGGGGTATATGGCTACACCTTC. Translated: CASSSGVYGYTF.

The chain carries TRBV2 and TRBJ1-6, with D possibly matching TRBD1 (5 bases). The CDR3 loop spans 16 amino acids. The germline CDR1 and CDR2 sequences are SNHLY and FYNNEI. The ends were cut back, 2 bases at V and 5 bases at J, with 13 bases in the middle. CDR3 DNA: TGTGCCAGCAGTGAACAAGGGGAAGGAAATAATTCACCCCTCCACTTT. Amino acid sequence: CASSEQGEGNNSPLHF.

The chain carries TRBV28 and TRBJ2-7, with D possibly matching TRBD1 (5 bases). Germline V lookup: CDR1 MDHEN, CDR2 SYDVKM. The CDR3 sequence is 16 residues long. Trimming removed 5 bases at V and 5 bases at J, with 22 bases between. The CDR3, as DNA: TGTGCCAGCAGTCCCCTAGAGCCGGCCAGGGTTAACGAGCAGTACTTC. As protein: CASSPLEPARVNEQYF. Complete variable domain (other parts from reference TRBV28 and TRBJ2-7): DVKVTQSSRYLVKRTGEKVFLECVQDMDHENMFWYRQDPGLGLRLIYFSYDVKMKEKGDIPEGYSVSREKKERFSLILESASTNQTSMYLCASSPLEPARVNEQYFGPGTRLTVT.

The chain uses TRBV5-1 and TRBJ1-4; 7 nucleotides agree with TRBD1. Germline values: CDR1 SGHRS, CDR2 YFSETQ. V was pared by 3 bases and J by 0 bases, with 2 bases of the junction left unmatched. The CDR3 loop spans 15 amino acids. CDR3 region: CASSWQGATNEKLFF. The CDR3 coding sequence is TGCGCCAGCAGCTGGCAGGGGGCAACTAATGAAAAACTGTTTTTT.

J is TRBJ2-2 and V is TRBV6-5, with TRBD1 as a possible D gene (5 bases). The CDR3 length is 14 residues. V lost 10 bases and J 1 base, leaving 13 bases between the germline ends. Germline CDR1 reads MNHEY; CDR2 reads SVGAGI. CDR3 protein: CATKWTQNTGELFF. The CDR3 DNA reads TGTGCCACCAAGTGGACACAGAACACCGGGGAGCTGTTTTTT.

The J gene is TRBJ1-1, the V gene TRBV30; unclear D gene. V shed 0 bases and J shed 10 bases, with 18 bases lying between them. CDR3 length: 14 amino acids. CDR1 GTSNPN and CDR2 SVGIG come from the germline V gene (reference sequence). DNA for the CDR3: TGTGCCTGGAGTGTAGGGAGGATACCTAGTCCAGCTTTCTTT. This translates into CAWSVGRIPSPAFF.

The genes are TRBV18 and TRBJ1-3; a weak D match, TRBD1 (6 bases). Deletions cut 5 bases from V and 0 bases from J, with 11 bases between. Germline-derived CDR1 and CDR2 are KGHSH and LQKENI. CDR3 length: 15 residues. The CDR3 region has the DNA TGTGCCAGCTCAACTAAGGACAGCTCTGGAAACACCATATATTTT. It is translated as CASSTKDSSGNTIYF.

In DNA, the CDR3 is TGTGCCAGCTCACCAGAACAGGGGGCATTATTCCAGCCCCAGCATTTT. Encoded protein: CASSPEQGALFQPQHF. V is TRBV18 and J is TRBJ1-5; TRBD1 matches at 9 bases. The CDR3 spans 16 residues. Germline V gene sequence: CDR1 KGHSH, CDR2 LQKENI. With 2 bases clipped from V and 7 bases from J, the junction kept 9 bases outside the gene matches.

This clone was seen only once. The chain recombines TRBV28 with TRBJ1-5; the match to TRBD1 covers 7 bases. The J segment lost 0 bases and the V segment lost 6 bases, leaving 8 bases of the junction unmatched. Germline V CDR1 and CDR2: MDHEN, SYDVKM. This CDR3 comprises 16 residues. CDR3 loop: CASSSDREASNQPQHF. CDR3 in DNA: TGTGCCAGCAGCTCCGACAGGGAAGCTAGCAATCAGCCCCAGCATTTT.

The genes are TRBV7-9 and TRBJ1-1; TRBD1 might be the D (5 bases). V was pared by 1 base and J by 4 bases, with 7 bases between. Per the germline V gene, CDR1 is SEHNR and CDR2 is FQNEAQ (reference sequence). The CDR3 has 13 amino acids. The CDR3 protein is CASSLEGVTEAFF. CDR3 sequence (DNA): TGTGCCAGCAGCTTAGAAGGGGTCACTGAAGCTTTCTTT. Using reference TRBV7-9 and TRBJ1-1 for the parts outside the CDR3, the full variable domain is DTGVSQNPRHKITKRGQNVTFRCDPISEHNRLYWYRQTLGQGPEFLTYFQNEAQLEKSRLLSDRFSAERPKGSFSTLEIQRTEQGDSAMYLCASSLEGVTEAFFGQGTRLTVV.

The V and J genes are TRBV7-9 and TRBJ2-2; D unresolved. The CDR3 sequence is 13 residues long. Germline assignment: CDR1 SEHNR and CDR2 FQNEAQ (reference sequence). V was cut by 2 bases and J by 10 bases, with 11 bases left in between. CDR3 loop: CASSLSLNSELFF. CDR3 nucleotides: TGTGCCAGCAGCTTAAGTCTTAACTCGGAGCTGTTTTTT.

V usage is TRBV15 and J usage is TRBJ1-4; TRBD1 agrees at 7 bases. This CDR3 contains 13 residues. V shed 7 bases and J 8 bases; nucleotides not matched to a gene: 7. Germline CDR1 LNHNV, CDR2 YYDKDF (reference sequence). CDR3 in amino acids: CATKRGLGEKLFF. CDR3 nucleotide sequence: TGTGCCACCAAAAGGGGGCTGGGCGAAAAACTGTTTTTT.

The CDR3 protein is CASSIMTGRRNTEAFF. The DNA of the CDR3 is TGTGCCAGTAGTATAATGACAGGGAGGAGGAACACTGAAGCTTTCTTT. The chain combines TRBV19 with TRBJ1-1; 7 bases agree with TRBD1. The CDR3 contains 16 residues. The junction had 7 bases not matched to a gene; V was cut back by 2 bases and J by 1 base. Germline V gene data show CDR1 as LNHDA and CDR2 as SQIVND (reference sequence).